One T cell receptor (beta chain) is described in this entry. Its antigen is not known. The data belong to a study of cytomegalovirus exposure and HLA in healthy donors. PCR amplification relied on 60 Vbeta primers (plus 13 Jbeta primers). Profiling relied on immunoSEQ multiplex PCR, and the TCRdb table lists in-frame clones only, not all of them. The table includes about 140,000 clones, approximately 79% detected once. Findings and limits, study-wide: Exclusion applied to some V segments, including TRBV6-2 and TRBV6-3, as they were indistinguishable.

CDR3 length: 15 residues. The ends were cut back, 1 base at V and 0 bases at J, with 7 bases in the middle. The germline gives CDR1 SGHDN, CDR2 FVKESK. The chain joins TRBV14 to TRBJ1-3; D gene unclear. The clonotype comes from a man in his forties in good health and CMV-seropositive. What was sequenced was PBMCs. CDR3 residues: CASSQVASSGNTIYF. In DNA form, the CDR3 reads TGTGCCAGCAGCCAAGTCGCGAGCTCTGGAAACACCATATATTTT.